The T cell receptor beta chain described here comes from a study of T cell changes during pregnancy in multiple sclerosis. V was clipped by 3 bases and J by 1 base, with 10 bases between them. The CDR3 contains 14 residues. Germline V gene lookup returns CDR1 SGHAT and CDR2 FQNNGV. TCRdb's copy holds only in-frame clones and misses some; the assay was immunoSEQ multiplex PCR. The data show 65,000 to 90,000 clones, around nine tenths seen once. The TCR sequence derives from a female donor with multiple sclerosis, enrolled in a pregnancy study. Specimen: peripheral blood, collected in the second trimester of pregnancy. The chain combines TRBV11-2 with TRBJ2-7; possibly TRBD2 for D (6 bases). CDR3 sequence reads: CASSLGTPSYEQYF. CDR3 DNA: TGTGCCAGCAGCTTGGGGACTCCGTCCTACGAGCAGTACTTC.